The 25 T cell receptor beta chains given below trace back to one sample, sequenced in a study of persistence of HIV-infected CD4 T cells. No antigen has been assigned to these receptors. The stimulus was lysate of CMV-infected fibroblasts, approximately 9.7 ug/mL. CD40L-negative CD69-negative CD45RO-high memory CD4+ T cells were sorted as populations depleted of antigen-responding cells. This was the immunoSEQ version 4 assay in survey mode. The assay was immunoSEQ multiplex PCR, and TCRdb's table has in-frame clones only and misses some. The table includes about 33,000 clones, around 80% detected once. Source: CD4+ T cells sorted from PBMCs after approximately 19-hour stimulation, taken from a patient who received antiretroviral therapy. Receptors were obtained from an adult woman with HIV who was CMV-seropositive.

The V and J genes are TRBV30 and TRBJ1-3, with TRBD1 as a possible D gene (5 bases). V lost 0 bases and J lost 1, with 10 bases in between. The CDR3 covers 15 residues. Germline-derived CDR1 and CDR2 are GTSNPN and SVGIG (reference sequence). CDR3 in amino acids: CAWSVRGTSGNTIYF. CDR3 bases: TGTGCCTGGAGTGTAAGGGGTACTTCTGGAAACACCATATATTTT.

The chain combines TRBV7-8 with TRBJ1-6; 7 bases fit TRBD1. Germline V gene sequence: CDR1 SGHVS, CDR2 FQNEAQ. The CDR3 extends over 16 amino acids. The ends lost 2 bases at V and 8 bases at J; junction bases unmatched: 9. CDR3 sequence (DNA): TGTGCCAGCAGCTTATCTAACAGGGGTATAGATTCACCCCTCCACTTT. Protein: CASSLSNRGIDSPLHF.

This clone has more than one count but fewer than ten. V usage is TRBV10-3 and J usage is TRBJ1-3, with D perhaps matching TRBD1 (5 bases). Germline V gene data show CDR1 as ENHRY and CDR2 as SYGVKD. Trimming shortened V by 4 bases and J by 0 bases, and 7 bases separated the two germline ends. The CDR3 runs 14 residues. The CDR3 DNA sequence: TGTGCCATCAGTGCAGGGACCTCTGGAAACACCATATATTTT. Its translation is CAISAGTSGNTIYF.

This clone has just one count. The rearrangement joins TRBV5-1 to TRBJ2-1; possibly TRBD1 for D (6 bases). With 2 bases removed from V and 4 bases from J, the gap between germline ends came to 10 bases. There are 14 residues in the CDR3. CDR1 SGHRS and CDR2 YFSETQ come from the germline V gene. The CDR3 nucleotides are TGCGCCAGCAGCTTTTCCCAGGGGTACAATGAGCAGTTCTTC. It yields the protein CASSFSQGYNEQFF.

This clone was seen a few times. The V and J genes are TRBV9 and TRBJ1-5; D remains unclear. V gave up 2 bases and J gave up 3 bases, with 18 bases separating them. Germline V gene lookup returns CDR1 SGDLS and CDR2 YYNGEE. The CDR3 is 17 residues long. This CDR3 is CASSVESRPRANQPQHF. In nucleotides, the CDR3 is TGTGCCAGCAGCGTGGAATCCCGCCCCCGGGCCAATCAGCCCCAGCATTTT.

The chain has TRBV28 and TRBJ2-1, with 9 positions matching TRBD1. V dropped 3 bases and J dropped 4; count of bases not matched to a gene: 1. The CDR3 covers 14 residues. From germline, CDR1 is MDHEN and CDR2 SYDVKM. The CDR3, as DNA: TGTGCCAGCAGTTTTGGGACAGGGTACAATGAGCAGTTCTTC. Translated: CASSFGTGYNEQFF.

This chain uses TRBV2 with TRBJ2-5; tentative D call: TRBD2 (5 bases). There are 12 residues in the CDR3. Trimming took 3 bases from V and 7 from J, leaving 9 bases between them. Germline V gives CDR1 SNHLY, CDR2 FYNNEI. In DNA form, the CDR3 reads TGTGCCAGCAGTGAGGATAGCGTGACCCAGTACTTC. It translates to CASSEDSVTQYF.

This clone occurred once. Compared with germline, one end of the junction differs, possibly owing to a read error. The rearrangement uses TRBV11-3 and TRBJ1-1, with TRBD1 matching over 7 bases. CDR1 is SGHNT, CDR2 YENEEA, per germline. CDR3 length: 15 residues. The CDR3 protein is CASSLDRGQQPEAFF. In DNA, the CDR3 is TGTGCCAGCAGCCTAGATAGGGGACAGCAACCTGAAGCTTTCTTT.

The gene calls are TRBV13 and TRBJ1-2; D may be TRBD1 (6 bases). Germline V gives CDR1 PRHDT, CDR2 FYEKMQ (reference sequence). V gave up 2 bases and J gave up 8 bases, with 12 bases separating them. The CDR3 totals 13 residues. DNA for the CDR3: TGTGCCAGCAGCTTAAGGGGGGGCTACGGCTACACCTTC. Translating it yields CASSLRGGYGYTF.

The V gene is TRBV7-9, the J gene TRBJ1-1; possibly TRBD1 for D (6 bases). Germline CDR1 is SEHNR and CDR2 is FQNEAQ (reference sequence). The CDR3 has 13 residues. V was shortened by 6 bases and J by 1 base, with 9 bases between the two germline ends. The CDR3 loop reads CASRRQENTEAFF. The CDR3, as DNA: TGTGCCAGCAGGCGACAGGAGAACACTGAAGCTTTCTTT. Filled out from reference TRBV7-9 and TRBJ1-1, the complete variable domain reads DTGVSQNPRHKITKRGQNVTFRCDPISEHNRLYWYRQTLGQGPEFLTYFQNEAQLEKSRLLSDRFSAERPKGSFSTLEIQRTEQGDSAMYLCASRRQENTEAFFGQGTRLTVV.

The chain combines TRBV27 with TRBJ2-1, with TRBD2 identical over 8 bases. After removal of 1 base from V and 3 bases from J, the junction contained 8 bases not matched to a gene. There are 17 residues in the CDR3. Germline V lookup: CDR1 MNHEY, CDR2 SMNVEV (reference sequence). CDR3 nucleotide sequence: TGTGCCAGCAGTTTATTCCCTAGCGGGCAAATCTACAATGAGCAGTTCTTC. This gives the protein CASSLFPSGQIYNEQFF.

V is TRBV2 and J is TRBJ1-5, with D unclear. V lost 3 bases and J lost 0, with 9 bases in between. CDR3 length: 15 amino acids. The germline gives CDR1 SNHLY, CDR2 FYNNEI. The CDR3: CASSERQYSNQPQHF. CDR3 nucleotide sequence: TGTGCCAGCAGTGAGCGGCAGTATAGCAATCAGCCCCAGCATTTT.

This chain joins TRBV11-3 and TRBJ1-1; D perhaps matches TRBD1 (5 bases). Germline loops: CDR1 SGHNT, CDR2 YENEEA. The CDR3 is 13 amino acids. With 1 base removed from V and 4 bases from J, the gap between germline ends came to 7 bases. The CDR3 DNA reads as TGTGCCAGCAGCTTAGGGGGGACCACTGAAGCTTTCTTT. This encodes CASSLGGTTEAFF.

The chain couples TRBV28 to TRBJ1-3, with unresolved D. CDR3 size: 14 residues. V was pared by 4 bases and J by 3 bases, with 10 bases between. Germline assignment: CDR1 MDHEN and CDR2 SYDVKM. The CDR3 DNA is TGTGCCAGCAGTTCCCTAGGCTTTGGAAACACCATATATTTT. Translated: CASSSLGFGNTIYF. The full variable domain, its missing parts supplied by reference TRBV28 and TRBJ1-3, is DVKVTQSSRYLVKRTGEKVFLECVQDMDHENMFWYRQDPGLGLRLIYFSYDVKMKEKGDIPEGYSVSREKKERFSLILESASTNQTSMYLCASSSLGFGNTIYFGEGSWLTVV.

The V gene is TRBV9, the J gene TRBJ1-1; D may be TRBD1 (5 bases). Trimming left V 0 bases short and J 4 bases short, with 10 bases between. This CDR3 spans 14 amino acids. The V gene's germline CDR1 is SGDLS and CDR2 YYNGEE. DNA of the CDR3: TGTGCCAGCAGCGTAGGAGGGGACGGCACTGAAGCTTTCTTT. It specifies CASSVGGDGTEAFF.

This clone was picked up a small number of times. The chain has TRBV5-1 and TRBJ1-3; no firm D call. Germline loops: CDR1 SGHRS, CDR2 YFSETQ. Trimming stripped 0 bases from V and 0 bases from J, with 7 bases between. The CDR3 is 15 amino acids. Written as DNA, the CDR3 is TGCGCCAGCAGCTTGGGTACAGACTCTGGAAACACCATATATTTT. This sequence encodes CASSLGTDSGNTIYF.

V and J are TRBV13 and TRBJ1-1, with D tentatively TRBD1 (5 bases). The CDR3 runs 18 residues. V lost 1 base and J lost 0, with 18 bases in between. CDR1 is PRHDT and CDR2 is FYEKMQ in the germline V gene (reference sequence). Here the CDR3 reads CASSLDYKRGHLNTEAFF. DNA of the CDR3: TGTGCCAGCAGCTTAGATTACAAGAGGGGTCATCTGAACACTGAAGCTTTCTTT.

By frequency in the sample, this clone is medium-sized. The chain combines TRBV3-1 (or the pseudogene TRBV3-2) with TRBJ2-7; 12 bases align to TRBD2. Trimming took 1 base from V and 5 from J; bases not matched to a gene: 12. Germline V gives CDR1 LGHDT, CDR2 YNNKEL (reference sequence). The CDR3 covers 18 residues. The CDR3 spells CASSQAGGSSGRVNEQYF. The DNA for the CDR3 is TGTGCCAGCAGCCAAGCCGGAGGGTCTAGCGGGAGGGTAAACGAGCAGTACTTC.

The J gene is TRBJ1-1, the V gene TRBV3-1 (or the pseudogene TRBV3-2); a possible D gene is TRBD1 (6 bases). There are 16 residues in the CDR3. Between the trimmed V and J ends, which lost 0 bases and 4 bases, there was a span of 15 bases. CDR1 LGHDT and CDR2 YNNKEL come from the germline V gene (reference sequence). This chain's CDR3 is CASSQDSLRGTTEAFF. The DNA of the CDR3 is TGTGCCAGCAGCCAAGATAGTCTAAGGGGGACCACTGAAGCTTTCTTT.

The V gene is TRBV7-6, the J gene TRBJ1-5; D is ambiguous. Trimming removed 5 bases from V and 1 base from J, with 6 bases in between. This CDR3 has 13 amino acids. Germline loops: CDR1 SGHVS, CDR2 FNYEAQ. The CDR3 loop is CASSKRSNQPQHF. The CDR3 DNA sequence: TGTGCCAGCAGCAAAAGGAGCAATCAGCCCCAGCATTTT.

The chain's CDR3 is CASSESLPPLHF. The CDR3 DNA reads as TGTGCCAGCAGTGAAAGTTTACCACCCCTCCACTTT. V usage is TRBV2 and J usage is TRBJ1-6; no reliable D call. CDR3 size: 12 residues. V dropped 2 bases and J dropped 11 bases, with 7 bases sitting between them. Germline CDR1 and CDR2: SNHLY and FYNNEI.

The V call is TRBV7-3, the J call TRBJ2-3, with 7 bases lining up with TRBD2. V was pared by 8 bases and J by 2 bases, with 7 bases of the junction left unmatched. Germline V gene sequence: CDR1 SGHTA, CDR2 FQGTGA. This CDR3 contains 14 residues. The CDR3 DNA sequence: TGTGCCAGCGGGAGGGCTAGCCCCACAGATACGCAGTATTTT. Encoded protein: CASGRASPTDTQYF.

This sequence joins TRBV11-3 and TRBJ1-3; no clear D gene. V lost 1 base to trimming and J lost 8 bases, with 6 bases between them. In germline, CDR1 is SGHNT, CDR2 YENEEA. This CDR3 contains 12 residues. CDR3 loop: CASSLVGHTIYF. CDR3 DNA: TGTGCCAGCAGCTTAGTAGGGCACACCATATATTTT.

CDR3 in amino acids: CASSLRWGGSSYEQYF. DNA for the CDR3: TGTGCCAGCAGTTTACGCTGGGGGGGCTCGTCCTACGAGCAGTACTTC. The chain recombines TRBV27 with TRBJ2-7; possibly TRBD2 for D (7 bases). V was clipped by 2 bases and J by 1 base, with 15 bases between them. Germline V gives CDR1 MNHEY, CDR2 SMNVEV (reference sequence). The CDR3 spans 16 residues.

The V call is TRBV3-1 (or the pseudogene TRBV3-2), the J call TRBJ2-1; 14 nucleotides match TRBD2. Trimming at V came to 1 base and at J to 9 bases, leaving 8 bases not matched to a gene. CDR1 and CDR2 (germline): LGHDT, YNNKEL (reference sequence). The CDR3 consists of 17 residues. CDR3 region: CASSQGGLAGAFGEQFF. The DNA for the CDR3 is TGTGCCAGCAGCCAAGGGGGACTAGCGGGGGCTTTCGGTGAGCAGTTCTTC.